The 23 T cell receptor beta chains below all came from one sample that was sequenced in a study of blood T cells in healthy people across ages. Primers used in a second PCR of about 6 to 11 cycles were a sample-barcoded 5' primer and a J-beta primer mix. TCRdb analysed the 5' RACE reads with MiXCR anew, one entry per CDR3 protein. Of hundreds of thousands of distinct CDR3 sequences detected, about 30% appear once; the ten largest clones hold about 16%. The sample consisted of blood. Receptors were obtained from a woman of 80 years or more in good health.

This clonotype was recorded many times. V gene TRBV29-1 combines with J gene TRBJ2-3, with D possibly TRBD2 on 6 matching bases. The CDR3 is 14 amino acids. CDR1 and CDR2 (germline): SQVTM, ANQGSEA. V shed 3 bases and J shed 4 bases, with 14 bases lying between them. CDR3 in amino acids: CSVDQTSSADTQYF. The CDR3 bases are TGCAGCGTTGATCAAACTAGCTCGGCAGATACGCAGTATTTT.

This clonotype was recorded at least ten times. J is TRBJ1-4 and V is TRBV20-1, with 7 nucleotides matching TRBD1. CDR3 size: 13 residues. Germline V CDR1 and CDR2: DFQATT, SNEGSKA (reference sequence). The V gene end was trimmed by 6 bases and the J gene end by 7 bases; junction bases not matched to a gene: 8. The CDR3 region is CSAQTTGLEKLFF. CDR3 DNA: TGCAGTGCACAAACGACAGGGCTTGAAAAACTGTTTTTT.

CDR3 DNA sequence: TGCGCCAGCAGCCCGGACCTCCGGGGGACTGAAGCTTTCTTT. Translating it yields CASSPDLRGTEAFF. The chain uses TRBV5-1 and TRBJ1-1; D is perhaps TRBD1 (5 bases). Germline V lookup: CDR1 SGHRS, CDR2 YFSETQ. Trimming removed 4 bases at V and 5 bases at J, with 15 bases between. CDR3 size: 14 residues.

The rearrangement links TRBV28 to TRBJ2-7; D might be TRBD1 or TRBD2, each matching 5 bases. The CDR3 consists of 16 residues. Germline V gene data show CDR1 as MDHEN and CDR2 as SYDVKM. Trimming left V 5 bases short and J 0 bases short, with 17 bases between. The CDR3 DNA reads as TGTGCCAGCAGTCTGTCCCCGGGACGGAGCTCCTACGAGCAGTACTTC. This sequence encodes CASSLSPGRSSYEQYF.

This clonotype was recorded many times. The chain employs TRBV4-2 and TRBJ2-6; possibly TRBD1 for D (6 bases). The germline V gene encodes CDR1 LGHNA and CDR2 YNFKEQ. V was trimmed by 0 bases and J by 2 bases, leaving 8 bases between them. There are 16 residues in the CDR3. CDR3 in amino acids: CASSQEPGAGANVLTF. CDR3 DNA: TGTGCCAGCAGCCAAGAACCAGGGGCTGGGGCCAACGTCCTGACTTTC.

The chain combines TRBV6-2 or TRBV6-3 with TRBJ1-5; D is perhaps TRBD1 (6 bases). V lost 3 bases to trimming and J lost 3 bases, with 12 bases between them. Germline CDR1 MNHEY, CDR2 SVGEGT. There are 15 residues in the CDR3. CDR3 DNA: TGTGCCAGCAGTTATACGGGACATCACAATCAGCCCCAGCATTTT. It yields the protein CASSYTGHHNQPQHF.

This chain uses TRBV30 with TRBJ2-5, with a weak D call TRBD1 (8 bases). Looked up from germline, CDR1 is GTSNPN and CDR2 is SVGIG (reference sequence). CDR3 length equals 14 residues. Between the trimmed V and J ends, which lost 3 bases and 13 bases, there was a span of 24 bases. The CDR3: CAWSTGGQDIQLYF. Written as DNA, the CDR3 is TGTGCCTGGAGCACGGGGGGACAGGACATCCAATTGTACTTC.

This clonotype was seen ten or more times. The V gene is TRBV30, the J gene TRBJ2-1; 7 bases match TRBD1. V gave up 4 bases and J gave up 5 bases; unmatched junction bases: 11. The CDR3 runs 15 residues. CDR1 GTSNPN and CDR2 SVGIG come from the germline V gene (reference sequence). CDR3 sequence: CAWTAGTVGNNEQFF. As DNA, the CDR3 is TGTGCCTGGACCGCAGGGACAGTAGGTAACAATGAGCAGTTCTTC.

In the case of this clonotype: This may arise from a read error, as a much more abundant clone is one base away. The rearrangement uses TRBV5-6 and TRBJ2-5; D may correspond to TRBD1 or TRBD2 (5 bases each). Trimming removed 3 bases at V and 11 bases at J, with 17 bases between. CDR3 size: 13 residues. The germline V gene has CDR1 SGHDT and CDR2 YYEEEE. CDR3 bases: TGTGCCAGCAGCTCCGGGACGGTTAATGGGCAGTACTTC. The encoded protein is CASSSGTVNGQYF.

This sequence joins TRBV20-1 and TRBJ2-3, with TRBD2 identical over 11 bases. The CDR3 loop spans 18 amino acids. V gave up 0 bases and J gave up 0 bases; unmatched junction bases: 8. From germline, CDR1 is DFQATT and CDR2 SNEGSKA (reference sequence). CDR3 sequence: CSARDFRIAGGSTDTQYF. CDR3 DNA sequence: TGCAGTGCTAGAGATTTTCGTATAGCGGGGGGGAGCACAGATACGCAGTATTTT.

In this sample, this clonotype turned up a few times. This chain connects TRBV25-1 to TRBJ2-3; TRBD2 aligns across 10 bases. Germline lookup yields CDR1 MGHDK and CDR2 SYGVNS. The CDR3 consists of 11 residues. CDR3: CASGGLDTQYF. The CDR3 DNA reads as TGTGCTAGCGGGGGGTTGGATACGCAGTATTTT.

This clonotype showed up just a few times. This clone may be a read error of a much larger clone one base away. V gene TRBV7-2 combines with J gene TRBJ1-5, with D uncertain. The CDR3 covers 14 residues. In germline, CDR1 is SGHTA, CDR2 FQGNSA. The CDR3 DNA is TGTGCCAGCGGCTTACTGGGAAGCAATCAGCCCCAGCATTTT. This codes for CASGLLGSNQPQHF.

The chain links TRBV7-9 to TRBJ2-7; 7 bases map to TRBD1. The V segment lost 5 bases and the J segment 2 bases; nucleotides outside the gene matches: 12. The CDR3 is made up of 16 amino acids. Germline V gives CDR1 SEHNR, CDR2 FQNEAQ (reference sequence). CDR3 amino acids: CASSQGPGQKTYEQYF. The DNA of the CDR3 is TGTGCCAGCAGCCAAGGACCGGGACAGAAGACCTACGAGCAGTACTTC. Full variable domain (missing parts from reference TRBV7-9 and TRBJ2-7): DTGVSQNPRHKITKRGQNVTFRCDPISEHNRLYWYRQTLGQGPEFLTYFQNEAQLEKSRLLSDRFSAERPKGSFSTLEIQRTEQGDSAMYLCASSQGPGQKTYEQYFGPGTRLTVT.

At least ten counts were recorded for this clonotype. The CDR3 DNA reads TGCAGCGTTGAAGTTCAGGTGAGGTCCGAGCAGTACTTC. Translation gives CSVEVQVRSEQYF. The chain employs TRBV29-1 and TRBJ2-7; D gene ambiguous. In germline, CDR1 is SQVTM, CDR2 ANQGSEA. The CDR3 runs 13 residues. The germline V and J ends were trimmed by 1 base and 6 bases, with 13 bases remaining between them.

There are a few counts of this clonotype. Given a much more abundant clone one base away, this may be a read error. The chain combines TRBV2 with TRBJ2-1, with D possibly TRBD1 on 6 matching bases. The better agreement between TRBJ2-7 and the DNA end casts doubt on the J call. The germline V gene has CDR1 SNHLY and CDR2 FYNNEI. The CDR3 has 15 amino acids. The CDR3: CASRPTGFSYNEQYF. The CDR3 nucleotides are TGTGCCAGCAGGCCCACAGGGTTCTCCTACAATGAGCAGTACTTC.

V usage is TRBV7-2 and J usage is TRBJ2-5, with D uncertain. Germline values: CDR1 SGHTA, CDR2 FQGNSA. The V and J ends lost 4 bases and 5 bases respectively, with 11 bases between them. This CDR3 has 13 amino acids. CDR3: CASSSPPFETQYF. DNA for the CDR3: TGTGCCAGCAGCTCCCCTCCCTTTGAGACCCAGTACTTC. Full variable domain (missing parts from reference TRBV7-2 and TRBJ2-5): GAGVSQSPSNKVTEKGKDVELRCDPISGHTALYWYRQSLGQGLEFLIYFQGNSAPDKSGLPSDRFSAERTGGSVSTLTIQRTQQEDSAVYLCASSSPPFETQYFGPGTRLLVL.

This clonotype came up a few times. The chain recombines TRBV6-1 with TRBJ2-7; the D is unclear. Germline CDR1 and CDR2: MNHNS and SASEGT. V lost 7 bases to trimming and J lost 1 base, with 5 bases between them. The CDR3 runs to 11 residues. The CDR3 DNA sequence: TGTGCCAGCACGAGGTCCTACGAGCAGTACTTC. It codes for CASTRSYEQYF.

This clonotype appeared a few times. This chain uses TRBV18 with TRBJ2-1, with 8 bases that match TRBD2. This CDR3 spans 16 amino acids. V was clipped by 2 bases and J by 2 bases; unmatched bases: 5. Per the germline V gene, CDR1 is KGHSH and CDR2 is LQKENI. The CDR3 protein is CASSPDGGGTYNEQFF. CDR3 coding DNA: TGTGCCAGCTCACCAGACGGCGGGGGGACCTACAATGAGCAGTTCTTC.

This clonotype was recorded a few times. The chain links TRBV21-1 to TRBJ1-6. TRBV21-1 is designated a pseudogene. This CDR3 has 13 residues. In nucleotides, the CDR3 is TGTGCCAGCAGGGGGAGTCTTGGTTCACCCCTCCACTTT. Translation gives CASRGSLGSPLHF.

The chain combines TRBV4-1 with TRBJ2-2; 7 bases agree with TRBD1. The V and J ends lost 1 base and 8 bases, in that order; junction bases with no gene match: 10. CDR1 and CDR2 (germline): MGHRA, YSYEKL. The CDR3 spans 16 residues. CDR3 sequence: CASSQVPGTESGELFF. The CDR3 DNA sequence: TGCGCCAGCAGCCAAGTTCCCGGGACAGAGTCTGGGGAGCTGTTTTTT.

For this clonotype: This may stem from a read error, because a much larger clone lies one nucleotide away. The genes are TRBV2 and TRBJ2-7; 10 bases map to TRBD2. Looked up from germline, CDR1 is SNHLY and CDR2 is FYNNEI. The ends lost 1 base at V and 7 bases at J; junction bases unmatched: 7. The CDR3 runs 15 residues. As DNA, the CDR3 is TGTGCCAGCAGTGAAGAACTAGCGGGGAGGGATGAGCAGTACTTC. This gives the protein CASSEELAGRDEQYF.

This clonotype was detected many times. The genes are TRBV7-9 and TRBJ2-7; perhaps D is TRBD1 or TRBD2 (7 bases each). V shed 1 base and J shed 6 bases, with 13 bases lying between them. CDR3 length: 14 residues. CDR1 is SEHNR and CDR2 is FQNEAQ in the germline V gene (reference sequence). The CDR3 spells CASSLGQGGFEQYF. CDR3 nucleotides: TGTGCCAGCAGCTTAGGACAGGGAGGGTTCGAGCAGTACTTC.

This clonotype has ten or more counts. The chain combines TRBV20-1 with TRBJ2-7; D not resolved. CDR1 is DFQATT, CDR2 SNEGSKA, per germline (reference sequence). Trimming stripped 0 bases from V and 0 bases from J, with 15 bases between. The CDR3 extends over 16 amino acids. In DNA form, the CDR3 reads TGCAGTGCTAGAGATTTTGTGAGCGCGCGCTCCTACGAGCAGTACTTC. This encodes CSARDFVSARSYEQYF.